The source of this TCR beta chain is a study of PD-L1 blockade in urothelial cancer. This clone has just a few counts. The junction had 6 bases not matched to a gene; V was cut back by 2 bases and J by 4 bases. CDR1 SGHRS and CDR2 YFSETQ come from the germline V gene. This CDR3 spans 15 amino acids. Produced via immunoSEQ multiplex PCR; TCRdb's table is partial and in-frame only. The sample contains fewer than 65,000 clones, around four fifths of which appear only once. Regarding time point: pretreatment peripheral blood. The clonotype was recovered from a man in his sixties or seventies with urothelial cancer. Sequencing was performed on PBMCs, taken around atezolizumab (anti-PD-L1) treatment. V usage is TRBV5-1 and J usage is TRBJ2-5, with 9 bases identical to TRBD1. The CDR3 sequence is CASSLQGAGTETQYF. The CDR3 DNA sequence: TGCGCCAGCAGCTTACAGGGGGCAGGAACAGAGACCCAGTACTTC.